The source of this T cell receptor beta chain is a study of Graves' ophthalmopathy and Graves' hyperthyroidism. The overall study: The term stable hyperthyroidism indicated an absence of ophthalmopathy within 18 months of follow-up.

Amplifying from RNA transcripts, the study obtained TCR beta CDR3 regions. First-round RT-PCR relied on HTBI primers, and a second-round multiplex PCR came next. Each CDR3 protein gets one entry after TCRdb re-called the multiplex PCR reads with MiXCR. The profile shows roughly 1.1 million distinct CDR3 sequences, 35% to 45% of them singletons. The hyperthyroidism patients had a new diagnosis of under 2 months' duration and were aged 18 to 65. J was trimmed by 6 bases and V by 5 bases; bases with no gene match: 6. This CDR3 contains 13 residues. The germline gives CDR1 SQVTM, CDR2 ANQGSEA. Study-wide points: With 70.59% sensitivity and 72% to 85% specificity, the model predicted ophthalmopathy progression. Distinction of ophthalmopathy from stable hyperthyroidism by a 13-signature model reached almost 90% sensitivity and approximately 80% specificity.

This clonotype has a count of ten or more. Its matching antigen is unknown. What was sequenced was peripheral blood or thyroid tissue (not recorded which). The receptor comes from an adult man with Graves' hyperthyroidism. The V gene is TRBV29-1, the J gene TRBJ2-2, with 7 bases that match TRBD2. The CDR3 DNA reads as TGCAGCGTTCCGGCGGGAGCGGCCGGGGAGCTGTTTTTT. Translating gives CSVPAGAAGELFF.